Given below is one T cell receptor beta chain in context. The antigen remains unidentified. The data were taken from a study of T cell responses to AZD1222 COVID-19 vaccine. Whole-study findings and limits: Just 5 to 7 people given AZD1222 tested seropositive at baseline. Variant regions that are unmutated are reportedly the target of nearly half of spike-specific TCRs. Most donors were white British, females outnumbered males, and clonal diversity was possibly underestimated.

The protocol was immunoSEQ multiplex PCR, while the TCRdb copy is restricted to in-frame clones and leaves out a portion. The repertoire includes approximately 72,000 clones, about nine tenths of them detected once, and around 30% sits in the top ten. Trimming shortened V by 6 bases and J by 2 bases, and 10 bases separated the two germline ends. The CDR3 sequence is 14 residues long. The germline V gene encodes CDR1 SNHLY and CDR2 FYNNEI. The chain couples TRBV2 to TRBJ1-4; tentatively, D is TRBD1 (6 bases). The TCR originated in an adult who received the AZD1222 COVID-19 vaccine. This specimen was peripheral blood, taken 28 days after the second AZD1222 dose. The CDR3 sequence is CASRYRETNEKLFF. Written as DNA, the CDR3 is TGTGCCAGCAGGTACAGGGAGACTAATGAAAAACTGTTTTTT.